This TCR beta chain was captured in a study of post-analysis software for immune sequencing data. Study-wide results and caveats: Four to six TRBV segments appeared more often in patients than in controls, and TRBV5-6, TRBV5-1 and TRBV20-1 were among these.

The library was made from cDNA and included unique molecular identifiers. TCRdb analysed the PCR reads with MiXCR anew, one entry per CDR3 protein. The top ten hold around 0.55% of the sample, which has hundreds of thousands of distinct CDR3 sequences, approximately 30% seen once. This clonotype was counted once. The antigen remains unidentified. CDR3 length: 12 amino acids. The germline V gene encodes CDR1 SQVTM and CDR2 ANQGSEA. The V end was cut by 4 bases, the J end by 9 bases, with 15 bases between. The genes are TRBV29-1 and TRBJ1-2; perhaps TRBD1 as D (5 bases). The material sequenced was blood. This sequence was found in a girl between 10 and 17 years old with multiple sclerosis. The CDR3 spells CSVVGRGSSYTF. CDR3 nucleotides: TGCAGCGTTGTTGGACGGGGCAGTAGCTACACCTTC.